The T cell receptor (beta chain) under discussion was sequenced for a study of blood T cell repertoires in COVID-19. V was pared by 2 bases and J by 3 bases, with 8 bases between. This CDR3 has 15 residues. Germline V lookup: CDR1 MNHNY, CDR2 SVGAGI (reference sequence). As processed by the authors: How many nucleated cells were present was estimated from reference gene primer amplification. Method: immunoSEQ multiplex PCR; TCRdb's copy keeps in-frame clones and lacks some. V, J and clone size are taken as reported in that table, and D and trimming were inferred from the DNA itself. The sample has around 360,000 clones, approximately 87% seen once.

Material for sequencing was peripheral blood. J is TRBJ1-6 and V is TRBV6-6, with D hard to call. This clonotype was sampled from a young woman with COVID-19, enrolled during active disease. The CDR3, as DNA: TGTGCCAGCAGTTACAGCGGAGACTATAATTCACCCCTCCACTTT. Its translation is CASSYSGDYNSPLHF.